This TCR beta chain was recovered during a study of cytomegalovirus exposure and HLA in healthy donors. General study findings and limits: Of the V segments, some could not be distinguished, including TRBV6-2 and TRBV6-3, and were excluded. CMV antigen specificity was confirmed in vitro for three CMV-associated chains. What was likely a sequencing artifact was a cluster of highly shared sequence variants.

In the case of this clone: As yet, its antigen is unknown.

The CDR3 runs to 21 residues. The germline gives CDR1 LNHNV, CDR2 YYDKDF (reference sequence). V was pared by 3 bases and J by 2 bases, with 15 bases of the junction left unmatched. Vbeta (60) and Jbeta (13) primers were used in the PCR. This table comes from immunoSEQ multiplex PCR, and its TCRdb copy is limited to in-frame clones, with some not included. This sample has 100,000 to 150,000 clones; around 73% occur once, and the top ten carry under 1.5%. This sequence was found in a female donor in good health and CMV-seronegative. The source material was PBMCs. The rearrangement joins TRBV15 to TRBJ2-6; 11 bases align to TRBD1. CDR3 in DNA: TGTGCCACCAGCAGGACAGACAAGGACAGGGGGCTGAAGACTGGGGCCAACGTCCTGACTTTC. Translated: CATSRTDKDRGLKTGANVLTF.